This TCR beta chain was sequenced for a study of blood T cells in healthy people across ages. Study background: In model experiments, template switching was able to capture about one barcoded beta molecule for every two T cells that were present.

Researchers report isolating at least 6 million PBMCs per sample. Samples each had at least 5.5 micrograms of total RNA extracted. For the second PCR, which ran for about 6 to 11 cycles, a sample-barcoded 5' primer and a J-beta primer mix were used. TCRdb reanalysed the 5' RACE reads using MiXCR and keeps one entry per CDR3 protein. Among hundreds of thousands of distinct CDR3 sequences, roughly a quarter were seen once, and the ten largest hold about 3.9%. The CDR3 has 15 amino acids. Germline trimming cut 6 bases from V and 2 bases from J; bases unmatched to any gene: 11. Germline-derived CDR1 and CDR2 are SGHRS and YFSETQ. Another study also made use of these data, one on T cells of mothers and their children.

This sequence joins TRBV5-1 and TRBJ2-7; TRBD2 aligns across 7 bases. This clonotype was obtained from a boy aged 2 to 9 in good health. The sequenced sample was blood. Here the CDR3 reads CASTSASSGTYEQYF. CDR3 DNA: TGCGCCAGCACCTCGGCGTCTAGCGGAACCTACGAGCAGTACTTC. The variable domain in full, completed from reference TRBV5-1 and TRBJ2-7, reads KAGVTQTPRYLIKTRGQQVTLSCSPISGHRSVSWYQQTPGQGLQFLFEYFSETQRNKGNFPGRFSGRQFSNSRSEMNVSTLELGDSALYLCASTSASSGTYEQYFGPGTRLTVT.